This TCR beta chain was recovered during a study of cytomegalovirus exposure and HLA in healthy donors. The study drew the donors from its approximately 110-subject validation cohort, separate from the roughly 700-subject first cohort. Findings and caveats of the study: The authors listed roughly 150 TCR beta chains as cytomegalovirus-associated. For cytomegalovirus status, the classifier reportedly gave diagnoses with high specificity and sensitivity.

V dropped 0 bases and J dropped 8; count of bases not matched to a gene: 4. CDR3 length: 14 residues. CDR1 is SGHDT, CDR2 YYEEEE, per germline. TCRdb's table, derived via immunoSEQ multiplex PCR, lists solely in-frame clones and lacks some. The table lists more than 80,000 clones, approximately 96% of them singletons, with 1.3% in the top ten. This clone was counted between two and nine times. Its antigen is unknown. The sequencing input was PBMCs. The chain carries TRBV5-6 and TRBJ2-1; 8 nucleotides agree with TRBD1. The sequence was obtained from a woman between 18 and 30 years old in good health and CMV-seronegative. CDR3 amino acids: CASSLGTGTHEQFF. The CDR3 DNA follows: TGTGCCAGCAGCTTGGGGACAGGGACTCATGAGCAGTTCTTC.